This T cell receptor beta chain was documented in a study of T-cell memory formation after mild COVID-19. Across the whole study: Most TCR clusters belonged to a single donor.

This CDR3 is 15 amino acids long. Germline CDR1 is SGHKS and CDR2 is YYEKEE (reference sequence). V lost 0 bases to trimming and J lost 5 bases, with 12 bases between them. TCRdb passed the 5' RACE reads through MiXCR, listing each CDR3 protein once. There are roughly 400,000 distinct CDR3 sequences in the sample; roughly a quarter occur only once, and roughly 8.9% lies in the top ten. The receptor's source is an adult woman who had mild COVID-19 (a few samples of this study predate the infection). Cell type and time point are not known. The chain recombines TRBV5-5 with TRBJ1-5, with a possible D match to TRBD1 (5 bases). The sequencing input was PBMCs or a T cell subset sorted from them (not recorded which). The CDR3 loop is CASSLGGGIDQPQHF. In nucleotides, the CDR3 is TGTGCCAGCAGCTTGGGTGGGGGGATAGATCAGCCCCAGCATTTT.